These 16 T cell receptor beta chains were sequenced from one sample in a study of cytomegalovirus exposure and HLA in healthy donors. The study ran its PCR with 60 Vbeta and 13 Jbeta primers. The data were produced by immunoSEQ multiplex PCR, yet TCRdb's version contains in-frame clones alone and is incomplete. Found here are more than 110,000 clones, about 84% of them singletons; the top ten hold about 2.2%. Sequenced: PBMCs. The receptors come from a man in his fifties in good health and CMV-seronegative.

There are a few counts of this clone. The rearrangement links TRBV2 to TRBJ2-5; 7 bases fit TRBD1. V lost 7 bases, J lost 14 bases, and 7 bases stayed unmatched. CDR1 and CDR2 (germline): SNHLY, FYNNEI. The CDR3 consists of 10 residues. CDR3 sequence: CASIRQGLYF. The CDR3 DNA sequence: TGTGCCAGCATTAGACAGGGCTTATACTTC.

The chain carries TRBV29-1 and TRBJ2-1; TRBD2 matches at 10 bases. Looked up from germline, CDR1 is SQVTM and CDR2 is ANQGSEA. The CDR3 loop spans 19 amino acids. The V segment lost 0 bases and the J segment 8 bases; nucleotides outside the gene matches: 19. CDR3 loop: CSVEDPLSSGGGDGDEQFF. The CDR3 DNA sequence: TGCAGCGTTGAAGATCCCCTCTCTAGCGGGGGCGGGGATGGGGATGAGCAGTTCTTC.

The rearrangement links TRBV29-1 to TRBJ2-7, with 9 bases aligning to TRBD1. CDR3 size: 14 residues. From germline, CDR1 is SQVTM and CDR2 ANQGSEA. J lost 5 bases, V lost 1 base, and 6 bases had no gene match. CDR3: CSVEGGQGAHEQYF. Here the CDR3 DNA reads TGCAGCGTTGAAGGGGGACAGGGTGCCCACGAGCAGTACTTC.

J is TRBJ2-7 and V is TRBV29-1; the D is unclear. The CDR3 consists of 12 residues. Germline values: CDR1 SQVTM, CDR2 ANQGSEA. V dropped 0 bases and J dropped 2 bases, with 5 bases sitting between them. CDR3 coding DNA: TGCAGCGTTGAAGATGTCGCCTACGAGCAGTACTTC. This gives the protein CSVEDVAYEQYF.

The chain combines TRBV30 with TRBJ1-6; 7 nucleotides agree with TRBD1. With V trimmed by 2 bases and J by 5 bases, 6 bases remained unmatched. The CDR3 loop spans 15 amino acids. Germline V lookup: CDR1 GTSNPN, CDR2 SVGIG (reference sequence). This chain's CDR3 is CAWSFLTGHNSPLHF. The CDR3 DNA is TGTGCCTGGAGTTTTCTGACAGGGCATAATTCACCCCTCCACTTT.

In this sample, this clone turned up once. V usage is TRBV9 and J usage is TRBJ2-1; 10 bases fit TRBD2. Germline values: CDR1 SGDLS, CDR2 YYNGEE. The V segment lost 4 bases and the J segment 9 bases; nucleotides outside the gene matches: 10. The CDR3 sequence is 15 residues long. This CDR3 is CASSKSGGAFTEQFF. In DNA form, the CDR3 reads TGTGCCAGCAGCAAAAGCGGGGGGGCTTTTACTGAGCAGTTCTTC.

The genes are TRBV5-5 and TRBJ1-5; perhaps TRBD1 as D (6 bases). The CDR3 spans 14 residues. Trimming removed 3 bases at V and 2 bases at J, with 9 bases between. The germline V gene encodes CDR1 SGHKS and CDR2 YYEKEE (reference sequence). The CDR3 reads CASSWTVGNQPQHF. CDR3 nucleotides: TGTGCCAGCAGCTGGACAGTTGGCAATCAGCCCCAGCATTTT.

This clone was seen more than once but under ten times. This sequence joins TRBV7-7 and TRBJ2-2; 8 bases match TRBD1. The V gene's germline CDR1 is SSHAT and CDR2 FNYEAQ (reference sequence). CDR3 length: 14 amino acids. V lost 5 bases to trimming and J lost 3 bases; unmatched junction nucleotides: 2. The CDR3 region is CASSQDRDTGELFF. The CDR3, as DNA: TGTGCCAGCAGCCAGGACAGGGACACCGGGGAGCTGTTTTTT.

The CDR3 bases are TGTGCCAGCAGCTTAGCGACTAGCCGAGAGACCCAGTACTTC. Its translation is CASSLATSRETQYF. This sequence joins TRBV7-2 and TRBJ2-5; 7 bases agree with TRBD2. Trimming cost V 0 bases and J 4 bases; bases outside gene matches: 2. Looked up from germline, CDR1 is SGHTA and CDR2 is FQGNSA. The CDR3 is 14 amino acids.

V gene TRBV27 combines with J gene TRBJ2-3; 7 bases match TRBD2. Germline V lookup: CDR1 MNHEY, CDR2 SMNVEV (reference sequence). With V trimmed by 8 bases and J by 4 bases, 9 bases remained unmatched. The CDR3 has 14 residues. This CDR3 reads CASASTAGADTQYF. In nucleotides, the CDR3 is TGTGCCAGCGCCTCCACTGCGGGGGCAGATACGCAGTATTTT.

The rearrangement uses TRBV29-1 and TRBJ1-2, with D unresolved. Germline CDR1 is SQVTM and CDR2 is ANQGSEA. The CDR3 is made up of 12 amino acids. V was cut by 7 bases and J by 2 bases, with 11 bases left in between. The CDR3 sequence is CSAEGGNYGYTF. The CDR3 nucleotides read TGCAGCGCCGAAGGAGGGAACTATGGCTACACCTTC.

The chain uses TRBV11-3 and TRBJ2-5; D unclear. V lost 2 bases and J 2 bases, leaving 15 bases between the germline ends. CDR3 length: 16 amino acids. Germline CDR1 reads SGHNT; CDR2 reads YENEEA. The CDR3 nucleotides are TGTGCCAGCAGCTTAAAAAACTCGTACAGTCAAGAGACCCAGTACTTC. Translated: CASSLKNSYSQETQYF.

This chain joins TRBV5-8 and TRBJ2-7, with D maybe TRBD1 (5 bases). This CDR3 contains 15 residues. Trimming left V 4 bases short and J 1 base short, with 15 bases between. Germline loops: CDR1 SGHTS, CDR2 YDEGEE. CDR3 sequence reads: CASSRLVQGSYEQYF. The CDR3 DNA is TGTGCCAGCAGCCGATTGGTGCAGGGTTCCTACGAGCAGTACTTC.

The chain uses TRBV18 and TRBJ1-2; TRBD1 matches at 8 bases. The CDR3 is 16 amino acids. CDR1 KGHSH and CDR2 LQKENI come from the germline V gene. V trimming: 0 bases; J trimming: 2 bases; junction bases outside the gene matches: 5. Here the CDR3 reads CASSPPGQGGNYGYTF. DNA of the CDR3: TGTGCCAGCTCACCACCTGGACAGGGTGGAAACTATGGCTACACCTTC.

The V gene is TRBV11-3, the J gene TRBJ2-2; D might be TRBD2 (5 bases). This CDR3 has 14 residues. Trimming shortened V by 4 bases and J by 7 bases, and 13 bases separated the two germline ends. CDR1 and CDR2 (germline): SGHNT, YENEEA. This CDR3 is CASSSQGLGGELFF. The CDR3 DNA is TGTGCCAGCAGCTCCCAAGGACTTGGCGGGGAGCTGTTTTTT.

This clone came up once. The genes are TRBV30 and TRBJ1-6; 8 nucleotides agree with TRBD1. This CDR3 is 14 amino acids long. V gave up 0 bases and J gave up 5 bases; unmatched junction bases: 0. The germline V gene encodes CDR1 GTSNPN and CDR2 SVGIG (reference sequence). The CDR3, as DNA: TGTGCCTGGAGTGTACAGGGGGATAATTCACCCCTCCACTTT. Translated, it gives CAWSVQGDNSPLHF.